This T cell receptor (beta chain) comes out of a study of T-cell memory formation after mild COVID-19. This CDR3 comprises 14 residues. V was pared by 1 base and J by 0 bases, with 3 bases between. Germline assignment: CDR1 SGHTA and CDR2 FQGNSA. TCRdb independently ran MiXCR on the 5' RACE reads; one entry per CDR3 protein. The data contain about 240,000 distinct CDR3 sequences, roughly a tenth of them singletons. This clonotype has a count of ten or more. The rearrangement joins TRBV7-2 to TRBJ2-2, with unresolved D. This sequence originates from a man between 18 and 29 years old who had mild COVID-19 (a few samples of this study predate the infection). Cell type and time point are not known. Material for sequencing was PBMCs or a T cell subset sorted from them (not recorded which). The CDR3 DNA reads as TGTGCCAGCAGCTTAGACCCGAACACCGGGGAGCTGTTTTTT. Encoded protein: CASSLDPNTGELFF.